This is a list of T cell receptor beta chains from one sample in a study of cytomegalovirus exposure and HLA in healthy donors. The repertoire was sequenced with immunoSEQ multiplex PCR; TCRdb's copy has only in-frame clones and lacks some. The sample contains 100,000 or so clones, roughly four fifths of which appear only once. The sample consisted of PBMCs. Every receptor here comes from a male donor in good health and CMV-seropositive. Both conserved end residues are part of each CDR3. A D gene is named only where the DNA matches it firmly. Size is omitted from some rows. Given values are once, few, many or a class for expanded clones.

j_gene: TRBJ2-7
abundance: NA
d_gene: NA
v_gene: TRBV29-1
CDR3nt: TGCAGCGTTTTACAACAGGGTTCGTCCTACGAGCAGTACTTC
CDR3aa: CSVLQQGSSYEQYF

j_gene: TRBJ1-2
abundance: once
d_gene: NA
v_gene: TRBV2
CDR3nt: TGTGCCAGCAGTTACAGGGACTATGGCTACACCTTC
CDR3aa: CASSYRDYGYTF

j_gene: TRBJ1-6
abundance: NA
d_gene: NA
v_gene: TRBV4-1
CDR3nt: TGCGCCAGCACCTTACAGGGTCCCTATAATTCACCCCTCCACTTT
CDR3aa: CASTLQGPYNSPLHF

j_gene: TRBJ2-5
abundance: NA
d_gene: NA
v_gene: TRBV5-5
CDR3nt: TGTGCCAGCAGCTTCCGCGGGGCCCCCCAGGAGCAAGAGACCCAGTACTTC
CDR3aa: CASSFRGAPQEQETQYF

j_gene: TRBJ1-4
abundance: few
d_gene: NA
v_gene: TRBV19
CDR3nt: TGTGCCAGTAGCACACCGGGTTCCAATGAAAAACTGTTTTTT
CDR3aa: CASSTPGSNEKLFF

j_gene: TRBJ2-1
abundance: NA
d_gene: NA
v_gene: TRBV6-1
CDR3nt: TGTGCCAGCAGTGAAGCGGGGGGAAACTACAATGAGCAGTTCTTC
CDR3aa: CASSEAGGNYNEQFF

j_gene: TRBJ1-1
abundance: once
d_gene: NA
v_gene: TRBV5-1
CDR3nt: TGCGCCAGCAGCTTCGGTGGGCCTAATGGGGCCACTGAAGCTTTCTTT
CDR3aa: CASSFGGPNGATEAFF

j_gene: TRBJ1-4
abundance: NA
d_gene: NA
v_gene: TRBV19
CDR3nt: TGTGCCAGTAGTATACCCGGAGCTGAAAAACTGTTTTTT
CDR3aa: CASSIPGAEKLFF

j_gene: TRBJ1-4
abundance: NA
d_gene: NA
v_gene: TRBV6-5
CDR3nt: TGTGCCAGCAGATCAGCGGGACGGACTCAGGAAAAACTGTTTTTT
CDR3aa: CASRSAGRTQEKLFF

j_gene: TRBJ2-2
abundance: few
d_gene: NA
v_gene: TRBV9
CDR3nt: TGTGCCAGCAGCGTTGATAGGGGCAGAACACCCGGGGAGCTGTTTTTT
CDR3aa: CASSVDRGRTPGELFF

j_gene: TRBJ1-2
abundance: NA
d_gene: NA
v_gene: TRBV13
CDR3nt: TGTGCCAGCAGCTTAGGCCTCTATGGCTACACCTTC
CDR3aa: CASSLGLYGYTF

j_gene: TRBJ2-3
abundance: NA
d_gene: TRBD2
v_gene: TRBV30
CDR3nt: TGTGCCTGGAGTTGGTCTAGCGGATTCACAGATACGCAGTATTTT
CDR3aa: CAWSWSSGFTDTQYF

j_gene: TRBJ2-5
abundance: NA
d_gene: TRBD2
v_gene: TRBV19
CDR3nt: TGTGCCAGTAGTGCCCTAGCGGAGCAAGAGACCCAGTACTTC
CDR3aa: CASSALAEQETQYF

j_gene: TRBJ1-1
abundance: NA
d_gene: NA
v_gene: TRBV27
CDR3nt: TGTGCCAGCAGTCCATTTACGACAAGATTGAACACTGAAGCTTTCTTT
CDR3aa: CASSPFTTRLNTEAFF

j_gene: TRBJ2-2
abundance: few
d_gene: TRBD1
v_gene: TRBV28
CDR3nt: TGTGCCAGCGAGACAGGGGGAAGAGAAACCGGGGAGCTGTTTTTT
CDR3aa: CASETGGRETGELFF

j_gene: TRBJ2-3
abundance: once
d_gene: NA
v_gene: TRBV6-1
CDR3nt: TGTGCCAGCAGTGAGCTGGGCCCCCTCAGCACAGATACGCAGTATTTT
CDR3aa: CASSELGPLSTDTQYF

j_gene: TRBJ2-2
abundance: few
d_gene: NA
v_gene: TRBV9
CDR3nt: TGTGCCAGCAGCCTAGCCTCGAACACCGGGGAGCTGTTTTTT
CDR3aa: CASSLASNTGELFF

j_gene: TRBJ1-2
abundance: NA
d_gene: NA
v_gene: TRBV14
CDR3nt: TGTGCCAGCAGCCAAGACTTGTCCTATGGCTACACCTTC
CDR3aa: CASSQDLSYGYTF

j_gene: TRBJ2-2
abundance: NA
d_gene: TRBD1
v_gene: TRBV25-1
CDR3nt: TGTGCCAGCAGTGTCGGACAGGGGGAAACCGGGGAGCTGTTTTTT
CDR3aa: CASSVGQGETGELFF

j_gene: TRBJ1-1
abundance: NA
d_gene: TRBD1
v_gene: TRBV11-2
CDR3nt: TGTGCCAGCAGCCCGGGACAGGGTTGGGCTCTGAACACTGAAGCTTTCTTT
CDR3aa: CASSPGQGWALNTEAFF

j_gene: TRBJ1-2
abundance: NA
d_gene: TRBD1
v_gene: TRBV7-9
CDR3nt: TGTGCCAGCAACAGGGGGCGCGGCGGCTACACCTTC
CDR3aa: CASNRGRGGYTF

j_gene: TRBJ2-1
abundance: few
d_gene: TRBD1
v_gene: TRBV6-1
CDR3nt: TGTGCCAGCCAACGGGACAGGGGGCACAATGAGCAGTTCTTC
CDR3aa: CASQRDRGHNEQFF

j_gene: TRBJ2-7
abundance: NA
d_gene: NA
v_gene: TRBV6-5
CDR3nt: TGTGCCAGCAGTTACGGTGGGAGCCCCTACGAGCAGTACTTC
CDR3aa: CASSYGGSPYEQYF

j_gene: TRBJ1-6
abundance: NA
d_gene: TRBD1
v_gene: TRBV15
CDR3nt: TGTGCCACCAGCAGGGGACAGGCGAATTCACCCCTCCACTTT
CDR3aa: CATSRGQANSPLHF

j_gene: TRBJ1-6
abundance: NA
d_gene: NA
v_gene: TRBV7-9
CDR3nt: TGTGCCAGCAGCTTAGGGGGGATTGGGGGGTCACCCCTCCACTTT
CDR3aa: CASSLGGIGGSPLHF

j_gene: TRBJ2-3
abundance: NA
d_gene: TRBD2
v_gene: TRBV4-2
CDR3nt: TGTGCCAGCAGCCTTATAGCGGGGGCGAGCACAGATACGCAGTATTTT
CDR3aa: CASSLIAGASTDTQYF